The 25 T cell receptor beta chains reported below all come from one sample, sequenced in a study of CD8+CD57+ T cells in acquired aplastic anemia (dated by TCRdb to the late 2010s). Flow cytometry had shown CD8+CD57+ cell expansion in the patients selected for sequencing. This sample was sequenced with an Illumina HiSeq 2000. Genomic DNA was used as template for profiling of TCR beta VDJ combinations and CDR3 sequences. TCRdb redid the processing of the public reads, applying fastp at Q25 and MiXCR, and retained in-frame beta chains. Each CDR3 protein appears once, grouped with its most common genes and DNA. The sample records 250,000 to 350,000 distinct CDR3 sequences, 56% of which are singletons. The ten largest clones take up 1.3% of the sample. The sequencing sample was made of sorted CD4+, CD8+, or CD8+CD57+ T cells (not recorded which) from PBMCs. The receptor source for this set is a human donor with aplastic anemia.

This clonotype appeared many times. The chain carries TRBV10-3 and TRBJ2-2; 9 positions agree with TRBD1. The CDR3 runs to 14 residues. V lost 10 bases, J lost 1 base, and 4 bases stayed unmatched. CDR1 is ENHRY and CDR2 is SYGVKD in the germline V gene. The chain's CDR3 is CATKTGGNTGELFF. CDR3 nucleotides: TGTGCCACCAAGACAGGGGGGAACACCGGGGAGCTGTTTTTT.

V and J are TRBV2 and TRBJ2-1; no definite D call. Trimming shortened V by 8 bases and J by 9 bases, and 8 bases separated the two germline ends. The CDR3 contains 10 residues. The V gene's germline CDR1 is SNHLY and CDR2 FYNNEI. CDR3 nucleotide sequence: TGTGCCAGCGTCCGGGTTGAGCAGTTCTTC. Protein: CASVRVEQFF.

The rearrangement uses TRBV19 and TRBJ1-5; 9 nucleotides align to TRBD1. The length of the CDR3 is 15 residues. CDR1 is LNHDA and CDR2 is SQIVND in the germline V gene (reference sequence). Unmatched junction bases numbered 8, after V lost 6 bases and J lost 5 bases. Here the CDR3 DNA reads TGTGCCAGTAGAAAGAGGACAGGGGATGATCAGCCCCAGCATTTT. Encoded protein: CASRKRTGDDQPQHF.

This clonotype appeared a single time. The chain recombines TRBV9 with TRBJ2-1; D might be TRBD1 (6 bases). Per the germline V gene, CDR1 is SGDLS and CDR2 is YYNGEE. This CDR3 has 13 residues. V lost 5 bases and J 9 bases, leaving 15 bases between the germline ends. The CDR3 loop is CASSADSLGEQFF. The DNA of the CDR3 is TGTGCCAGCAGTGCGGACAGTCTCGGTGAGCAGTTCTTC.

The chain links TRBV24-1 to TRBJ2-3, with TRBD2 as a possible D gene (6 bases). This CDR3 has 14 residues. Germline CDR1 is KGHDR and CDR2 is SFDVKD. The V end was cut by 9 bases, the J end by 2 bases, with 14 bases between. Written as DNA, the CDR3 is TGTGCCACCCCAAGGAGGGTCATCACAGATACGCAGTATTTT. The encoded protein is CATPRRVITDTQYF.

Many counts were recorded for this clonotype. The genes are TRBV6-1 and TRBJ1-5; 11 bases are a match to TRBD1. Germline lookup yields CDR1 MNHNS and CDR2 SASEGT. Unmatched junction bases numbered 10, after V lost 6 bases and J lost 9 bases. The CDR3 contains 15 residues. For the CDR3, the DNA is TGTGCCAGCAGCGGACAGGGGGCCGGCGGTGCGCCCCAGCATTTT. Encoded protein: CASSGQGAGGAPQHF.

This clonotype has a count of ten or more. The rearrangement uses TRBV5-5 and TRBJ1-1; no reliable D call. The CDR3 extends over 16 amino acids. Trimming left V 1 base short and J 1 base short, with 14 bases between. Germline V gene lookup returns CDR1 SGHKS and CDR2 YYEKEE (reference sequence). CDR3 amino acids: CASSLSPRWSNTEAFF. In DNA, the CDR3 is TGTGCCAGCAGCTTGTCCCCAAGGTGGTCGAACACTGAAGCTTTCTTT.

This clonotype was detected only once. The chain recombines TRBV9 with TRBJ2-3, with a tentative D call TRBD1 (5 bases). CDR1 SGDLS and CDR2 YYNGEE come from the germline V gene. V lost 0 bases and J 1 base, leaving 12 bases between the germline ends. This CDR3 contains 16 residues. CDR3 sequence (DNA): TGTGCCAGCAGCGTAGCCGCAGGGCAACGCACAGATACGCAGTATTTT. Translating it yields CASSVAAGQRTDTQYF. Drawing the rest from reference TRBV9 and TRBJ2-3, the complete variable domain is DSGVTQTPKHLITATGQRVTLRCSPRSGDLSVYWYQQSLDQGLQFLIQYYNGEERAKGNILERFSAQQFPDLHSELNLSSLELGDSALYFCASSVAAGQRTDTQYFGPGTRLTVL.

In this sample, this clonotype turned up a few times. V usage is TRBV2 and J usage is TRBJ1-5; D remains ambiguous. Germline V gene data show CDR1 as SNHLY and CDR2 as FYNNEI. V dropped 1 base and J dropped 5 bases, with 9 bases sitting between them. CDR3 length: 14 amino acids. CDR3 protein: CASSEGQTYQPQHF. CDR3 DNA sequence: TGTGCCAGCAGTGAAGGACAAACCTATCAGCCCCAGCATTTT.

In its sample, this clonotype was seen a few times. In DNA form, the CDR3 reads TGTGCCAGCAGCACCCGGGGAATTCAAGAGACCCAGTACTTC. Translation gives CASSTRGIQETQYF. The gene calls are TRBV7-9 and TRBJ2-5; perhaps TRBD2 as D (5 bases). This CDR3 comprises 14 residues. V was trimmed by 5 bases and J by 2 bases, leaving 12 bases between them. Germline CDR1 reads SEHNR; CDR2 reads FQNEAQ (reference sequence).

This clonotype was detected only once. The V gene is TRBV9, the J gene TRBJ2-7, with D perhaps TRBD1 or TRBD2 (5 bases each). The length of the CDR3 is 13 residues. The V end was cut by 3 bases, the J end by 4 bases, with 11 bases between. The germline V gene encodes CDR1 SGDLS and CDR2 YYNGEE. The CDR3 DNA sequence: TGTGCCAGCAGCGCCAATGGGGGATACGAGCAGTACTTC. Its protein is CASSANGGYEQYF. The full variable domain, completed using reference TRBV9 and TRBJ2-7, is DSGVTQTPKHLITATGQRVTLRCSPRSGDLSVYWYQQSLDQGLQFLIQYYNGEERAKGNILERFSAQQFPDLHSELNLSSLELGDSALYFCASSANGGYEQYFGPGTRLTVT.

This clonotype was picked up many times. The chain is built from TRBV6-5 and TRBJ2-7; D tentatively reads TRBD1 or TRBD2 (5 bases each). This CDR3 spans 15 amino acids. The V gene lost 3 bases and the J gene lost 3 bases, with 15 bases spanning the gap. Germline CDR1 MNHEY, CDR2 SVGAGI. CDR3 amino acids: CASSYKAGSGYEQYF. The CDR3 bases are TGTGCCAGCAGTTATAAGGCAGGGAGCGGCTACGAGCAGTACTTC.

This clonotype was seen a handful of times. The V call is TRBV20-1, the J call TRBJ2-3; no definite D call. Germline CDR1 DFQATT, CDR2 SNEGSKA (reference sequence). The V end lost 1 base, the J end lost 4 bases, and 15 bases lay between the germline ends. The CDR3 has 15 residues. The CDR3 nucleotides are TGCAGTGCTAGAGTTCTAGGGATGGGCGCAGATACGCAGTATTTT. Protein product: CSARVLGMGADTQYF.

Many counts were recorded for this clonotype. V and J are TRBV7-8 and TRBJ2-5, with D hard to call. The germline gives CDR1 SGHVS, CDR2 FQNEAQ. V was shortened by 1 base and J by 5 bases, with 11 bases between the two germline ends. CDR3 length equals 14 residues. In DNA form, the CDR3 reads TGTGCCAGCAGCTTAGGGCTACCCCCGGAGACCCAGTACTTC. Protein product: CASSLGLPPETQYF.

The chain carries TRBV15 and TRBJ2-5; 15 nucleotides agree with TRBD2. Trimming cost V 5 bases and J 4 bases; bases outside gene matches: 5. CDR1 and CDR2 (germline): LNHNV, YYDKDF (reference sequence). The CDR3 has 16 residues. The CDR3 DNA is TGTGCCACCAGCGCACGGACTAGCGGGGGGGCAGAGACCCAGTACTTC. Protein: CATSARTSGGAETQYF. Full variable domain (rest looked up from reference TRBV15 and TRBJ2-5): DAMVIQNPRYQVTQFGKPVTLSCSQTLNHNVMYWYQQKSSQAPKLLFHYYDKDFNNEADTPDNFQSRRPNTSFCFLDIRSPGLGDTAMYLCATSARTSGGAETQYFGPGTRLLVL.

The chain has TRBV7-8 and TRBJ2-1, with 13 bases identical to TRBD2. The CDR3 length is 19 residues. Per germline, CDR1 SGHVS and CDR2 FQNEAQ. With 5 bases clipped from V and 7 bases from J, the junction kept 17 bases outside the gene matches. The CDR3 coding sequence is TGTGCCAGCAGCCACCCCTTGGGGAAACTAGCGGGGGGGCTTAATGAGCAGTTCTTC. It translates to CASSHPLGKLAGGLNEQFF.

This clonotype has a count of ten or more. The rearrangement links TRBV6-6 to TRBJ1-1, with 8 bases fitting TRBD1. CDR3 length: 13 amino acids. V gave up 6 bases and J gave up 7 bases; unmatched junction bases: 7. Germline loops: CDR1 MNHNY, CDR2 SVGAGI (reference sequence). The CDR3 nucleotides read TGTGCCAGCAGATTACAGGGGGGATTTGAAGCTTTCTTT. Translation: CASRLQGGFEAFF.

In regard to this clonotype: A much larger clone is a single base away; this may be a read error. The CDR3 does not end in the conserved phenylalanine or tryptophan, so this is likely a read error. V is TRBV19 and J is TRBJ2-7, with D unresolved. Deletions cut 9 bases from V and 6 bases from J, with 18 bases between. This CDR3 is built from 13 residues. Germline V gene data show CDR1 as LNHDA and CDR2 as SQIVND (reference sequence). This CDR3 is CASSKTSTGEQYY. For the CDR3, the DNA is TGTGCCAGCTCCAAGACTTCTACGGGCGAGCAGTACTAC.

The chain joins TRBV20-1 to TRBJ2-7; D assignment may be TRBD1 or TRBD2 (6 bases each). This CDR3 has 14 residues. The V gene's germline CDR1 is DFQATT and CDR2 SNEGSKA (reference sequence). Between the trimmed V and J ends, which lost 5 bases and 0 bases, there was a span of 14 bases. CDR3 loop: CSAPRRGVSYEQYF. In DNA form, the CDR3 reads TGCAGTGCTCCCAGAAGGGGGGTCTCCTACGAGCAGTACTTC.

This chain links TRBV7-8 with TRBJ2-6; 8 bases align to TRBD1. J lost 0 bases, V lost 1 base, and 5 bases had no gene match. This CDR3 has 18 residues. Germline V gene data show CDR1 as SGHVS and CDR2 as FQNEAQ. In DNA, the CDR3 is TGTGCCAGCAGCTTAGGCCCAGGGGGCGACTCTGGGGCCAACGTCCTGACTTTC. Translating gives CASSLGPGGDSGANVLTF.

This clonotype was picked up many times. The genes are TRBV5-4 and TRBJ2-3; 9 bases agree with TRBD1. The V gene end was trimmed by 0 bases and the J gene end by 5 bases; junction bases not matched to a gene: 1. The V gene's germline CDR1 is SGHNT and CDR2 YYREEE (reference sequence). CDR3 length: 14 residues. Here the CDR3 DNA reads TGTGCCAGCAGCTTGGGGGACAGGGTAGATACGCAGTATTTT. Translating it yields CASSLGDRVDTQYF.

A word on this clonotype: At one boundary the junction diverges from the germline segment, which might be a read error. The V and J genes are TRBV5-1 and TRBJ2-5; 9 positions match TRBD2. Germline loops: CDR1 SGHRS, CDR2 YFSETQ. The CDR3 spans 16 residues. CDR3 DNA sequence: TGCGCCAGCCGCTTGGGCGGTAGCGGGAGTGTAGAGGCCCAGTACTTC. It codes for CASRLGGSGSVEAQYF.

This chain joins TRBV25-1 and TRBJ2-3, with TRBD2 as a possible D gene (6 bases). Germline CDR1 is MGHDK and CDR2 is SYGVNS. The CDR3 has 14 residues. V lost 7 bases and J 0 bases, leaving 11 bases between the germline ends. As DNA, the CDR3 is TGTGCCAGCACCGAAGCGGGCAGCACAGATACGCAGTATTTT. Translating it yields CASTEAGSTDTQYF.

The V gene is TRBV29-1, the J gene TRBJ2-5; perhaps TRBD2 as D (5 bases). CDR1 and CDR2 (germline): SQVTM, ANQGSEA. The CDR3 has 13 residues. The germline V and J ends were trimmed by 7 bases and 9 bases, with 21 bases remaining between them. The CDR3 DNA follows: TGCAGCGGGGGAGAGGGCGCCGAGGGAGCCCAGTACTTC. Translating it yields CSGGEGAEGAQYF.

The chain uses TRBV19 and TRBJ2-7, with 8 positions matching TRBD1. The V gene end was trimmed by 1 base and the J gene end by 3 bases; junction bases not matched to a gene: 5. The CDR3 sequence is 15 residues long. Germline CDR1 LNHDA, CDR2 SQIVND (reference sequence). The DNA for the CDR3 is TGTGCCAGTAGTATAGGTGACAGGGGCAGCTACGAGCAGTACTTC. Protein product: CASSIGDRGSYEQYF.